These 32 T cell receptor beta chains share one sample of origin, sequenced in a study of regulatory T cells in long-lasting Graves disease. CDR3-region Arm-PCR and iRepertoire HTBI primers produced the TCR beta libraries. TCRdb reanalysed the multiplex PCR reads using MiXCR and keeps one entry per CDR3 protein. The sample records hundreds of thousands of distinct CDR3 sequences, around 20% being singletons. The time point here: persistent/refractory GD, antithyroid drugs over 5 years with positive TRAb. Extracted PBMC RNA gave rise to the TCR library. This specimen consisted of peripheral blood mononuclear cells (PBMCs), obtained when the disease was refractory, from a patient treated with antithyroid drugs. Receptors were obtained from a female donor with Graves disease.

This clonotype was seen a handful of times. This chain uses TRBV6-1 with TRBJ1-6, with a possible D match to TRBD1 (5 bases). With 5 bases removed from V and 8 bases from J, the gap between germline ends came to 16 bases. Germline V gene sequence: CDR1 MNHNS, CDR2 SASEGT. This CDR3 has 15 amino acids. CDR3 sequence (DNA): TGTGCCAGCAGTACGCAAAGGGGAAACCATTCACCCCTCCACTTT. Translating gives CASSTQRGNHSPLHF.

This clonotype appeared many times. The chain has TRBV7-8 and TRBJ2-2; TRBD2 is a possible D gene (6 bases). The ends were cut back, 5 bases at V and 4 bases at J, with 14 bases in the middle. Germline V CDR1 and CDR2: SGHVS, FQNEAQ. This CDR3 has 15 residues. Here the CDR3 reads CASSPLGGSTGELFF. The CDR3 DNA follows: TGTGCCAGCAGCCCTCTTGGGGGGAGCACCGGGGAGCTGTTTTTT.

This rearrangement joins TRBV12-3 or TRBV12-4 to TRBJ1-2; a weak D match, TRBD1 (5 bases). V gave up 1 base and J gave up 8 bases, with 11 bases separating them. The CDR3 has 13 residues. The CDR3 protein is CASSLVGGTGYTF. CDR3 DNA sequence: TGTGCCAGCAGTTTAGTGGGGGGAACGGGCTACACCTTC.

Ten or more counts support this clonotype. The chain employs TRBV12-3 or TRBV12-4 and TRBJ2-7; maybe TRBD2 (5 bases). V lost 4 bases and J lost 2, with 12 bases in between. There are 14 residues in the CDR3. The chain's CDR3 is CASSSRERAYEQYF. The CDR3 region has the DNA TGTGCCAGCAGTTCCCGGGAAAGAGCCTACGAGCAGTACTTC.

This clonotype was seen a handful of times. A read error may be the cause here, since a much bigger clone is one base away. The chain uses TRBV6-1 and TRBJ1-4; 8 bases fit TRBD1. Looked up from germline, CDR1 is MNHNS and CDR2 is SASEGT. This CDR3 is 16 amino acids long. Trimming at V came to 5 bases and at J to 7 bases, leaving 12 bases not matched to a gene. Here the CDR3 DNA reads TGTGCCAGCAGTAACCGTGGACAGGGCGCTAGTGAAAAACTGTTTTTT. Translated, it gives CASSNRGQGASEKLFF.

This clonotype was picked up many times. The CDR3 DNA reads as TGTGCCAGCACTTGGCGCCTAGCGGGAGGCGAGCAGTACTTC. As protein: CASTWRLAGGEQYF. The chain employs TRBV6-1 and TRBJ2-7; 11 nucleotides match TRBD2. Germline lookup yields CDR1 MNHNS and CDR2 SASEGT. The CDR3 is 14 amino acids. V shed 7 bases and J 6 bases; nucleotides not matched to a gene: 8.

Points on this clonotype: One junction end disagrees with the germline gene, perhaps due to a read error. V is TRBV2 and J is TRBJ2-7; TRBD2 might be the D (6 bases). Germline V gene data show CDR1 as SNHLY and CDR2 as FYNNEI. The CDR3 length is 14 residues. The CDR3 DNA is TGTGCCAGCACCCGGGACTCCTGGGGGTACGATCAGTACTTC. Its translation is CASTRDSWGYDQYF.

The CDR3 DNA is TGCAGCGCCCGCCACAGTGGAAAACTGTTTTTT. Translating it yields CSARHSGKLFF. The J gene is TRBJ1-4, the V gene TRBV29-1; D unclear. This CDR3 region has 11 residues. The V gene's germline CDR1 is SQVTM and CDR2 ANQGSEA. With 7 bases removed from V and 10 bases from J, the gap between germline ends came to 13 bases.

The rearrangement uses TRBV10-3 and TRBJ1-6, with TRBD1 matching over 7 bases. This CDR3 has 14 residues. Germline CDR1 reads ENHRY; CDR2 reads SYGVKD. Germline trimming cut 6 bases from V and 4 bases from J; bases unmatched to any gene: 3. The CDR3 bases are TGTGCCATCAGACCGGGACAGTATAATTCACCCCTCCACTTT. Encoded protein: CAIRPGQYNSPLHF.

This clonotype was found many times. This rearrangement joins TRBV6-2 or TRBV6-3 to TRBJ1-5; D unresolved. From germline, CDR1 is MNHEY and CDR2 SVGEGT. CDR3 size: 12 residues. V lost 6 bases and J 9 bases, leaving 12 bases between the germline ends. CDR3 residues: CASSLEVGPQHF. In DNA, the CDR3 is TGTGCCAGCAGCCTCGAAGTTGGGCCCCAGCATTTT.

This clonotype showed up many times. V is TRBV12-3 or TRBV12-4 and J is TRBJ1-1, with a weak D call TRBD1 (5 bases). Between the trimmed V and J ends, which lost 6 bases and 5 bases, there was a span of 13 bases. This CDR3 region has 13 residues. The CDR3 sequence: CASRRTGGTEAFF. The DNA of the CDR3 is TGTGCCAGCAGGCGAACCGGGGGAACTGAAGCTTTCTTT.

The chain couples TRBV27 to TRBJ2-2; the match to TRBD2 covers 9 bases. CDR1 and CDR2 (germline): MNHEY, SMNVEV (reference sequence). The length of the CDR3 is 16 residues. With 6 bases clipped from V and 4 bases from J, the junction kept 9 bases outside the gene matches. The CDR3 DNA reads as TGTGCCAGCAGGGGTCTCGCGGGAGGGGTCACCGGGGAGCTGTTTTTT. It specifies CASRGLAGGVTGELFF.

Many counts were recorded for this clonotype. V and J are TRBV6-5 and TRBJ1-2, with D possibly TRBD1 on 5 matching bases. Germline CDR1 reads MNHEY; CDR2 reads SVGAGI. The CDR3 consists of 15 residues. Trimming took off 0 bases at V and 4 bases at J, with 12 bases between the two ends. The CDR3 sequence is CASSYSRTGPYGYTF. The CDR3 bases are TGTGCCAGCAGTTACTCACGCACAGGCCCCTATGGCTACACCTTC.

The chain carries TRBV10-3 and TRBJ2-1, with D perhaps assigned TRBD1 or TRBD2 (5 bases each). The CDR3 is made up of 15 amino acids. CDR1 is ENHRY and CDR2 is SYGVKD in the germline V gene. Trimming cost V 7 bases and J 0 bases, with 13 bases left between them. The CDR3 DNA reads TGTGCCATCAATGGGGGATCGGACTCCTACAATGAGCAGTTCTTC. Its protein product is CAINGGSDSYNEQFF.

The sample holds a few counts of this clonotype. The chain links TRBV7-3 to TRBJ2-5, with TRBD2 as a possible D gene (5 bases). The CDR3 loop spans 15 amino acids. Germline V CDR1 and CDR2: SGHTA, FQGTGA. Between the trimmed V and J ends, which lost 0 bases and 5 bases, there was a span of 13 bases. DNA for the CDR3: TGTGCCAGCAGCTTAACAGGGCGCGGGCGGGAGACCCAGTACTTC. This sequence encodes CASSLTGRGRETQYF.

In this sample, this clonotype turned up a few times. The chain recombines TRBV4-1 with TRBJ1-2; D call uncertain. In germline, CDR1 is MGHRA, CDR2 YSYEKL. Trimming pared 0 bases from V and 2 bases from J, leaving 4 bases between. This CDR3 has 13 amino acids. The CDR3 here is CASSQEVNYGYTF. DNA of the CDR3: TGCGCCAGCAGCCAAGAGGTGAACTATGGCTACACCTTC.

Of note for this clonotype: Since a much larger clone is just one base distant, this may be a read error. This chain joins TRBV2 and TRBJ1-2; D not certain. The V gene's germline CDR1 is SNHLY and CDR2 FYNNEI. The CDR3 spans 15 residues. CDR3 bases: TGTGCCAGCAGTGAAACCTGGGGTTCGTATGAGGGCTACATCTTC. Encoded protein: CASSETWGSYEGYIF.

This clonotype was counted many times. This chain uses TRBV10-3 with TRBJ2-7, with D uncertain. The CDR3 consists of 11 residues. V dropped 3 bases and J dropped 3 bases, with 3 bases sitting between them. Germline loops: CDR1 ENHRY, CDR2 SYGVKD. CDR3 loop: CAISDSYEQYF. CDR3 DNA: TGTGCCATCAGTGATAGCTACGAGCAGTACTTC.

This clonotype showed up many times. The chain recombines TRBV6-1 with TRBJ2-5; 9 nucleotides agree with TRBD2. CDR3 size: 13 residues. The ends lost 8 bases at V and 7 bases at J; junction bases unmatched: 8. CDR1 and CDR2 from the germline V gene are MNHNS and SASEGT. For the CDR3, the DNA is TGTGCCAGCCATCTGCTAGCGGGACGGACCCAGTACTTC. This codes for CASHLLAGRTQYF.

This clonotype was found many times. The chain combines TRBV3-1 with TRBJ2-4, with TRBD1 as a possible D gene (6 bases). Looked up from germline, CDR1 is LGHDT and CDR2 is YNNKEL (reference sequence). V gave up 2 bases and J gave up 6 bases, with 8 bases separating them. There are 13 residues in the CDR3. The CDR3 region is CASSQLQGNIQYF. CDR3 DNA sequence: TGTGCCAGCAGCCAACTACAGGGAAACATTCAGTACTTC.

This clonotype was detected a few times. The J gene is TRBJ1-2, the V gene TRBV7-7, with 7 bases matching TRBD1. The CDR3 has 12 amino acids. Germline lookup yields CDR1 SSHAT and CDR2 FNYEAQ (reference sequence). CDR3 loop: CASGGGLTSYTF. DNA for the CDR3: TGTGCTAGCGGAGGGGGCCTCACCTCGTACACCTTC.

The chain carries TRBV7-2 and TRBJ1-6; 8 nucleotides line up with TRBD1. Germline V gives CDR1 SGHTA, CDR2 FQGNSA. This CDR3 contains 14 residues. The J segment lost 7 bases and the V segment lost 5 bases, leaving 4 bases of the junction unmatched. The CDR3 region is CASSKRQGNSPLHF. CDR3 nucleotides: TGTGCCAGCAGCAAGCGACAGGGGAATTCACCCCTCCACTTT. The full variable domain, with the rest looked up from reference TRBV7-2 and TRBJ1-6, is GAGVSQSPSNKVTEKGKDVELRCDPISGHTALYWYRQSLGQGLEFLIYFQGNSAPDKSGLPSDRFSAERTGGSVSTLTIQRTQQEDSAVYLCASSKRQGNSPLHFGNGTRLTVT.

V is TRBV7-2 and J is TRBJ2-1; the D gene is possibly TRBD1 (5 bases). Germline V gene lookup returns CDR1 SGHTA and CDR2 FQGNSA. The CDR3 extends over 15 amino acids. V lost 5 bases and J lost 2, with 13 bases in between. The CDR3 loop is CASSVRPGPYNEQFF. DNA of the CDR3: TGTGCCAGCAGCGTGCGGCCAGGGCCCTACAATGAGCAGTTCTTC.

The table lists this clonotype with many counts. Here the CDR3 reads CAISGADYGYTF. The CDR3 region has the DNA TGTGCCATCAGTGGGGCAGACTATGGCTACACCTTC. The V gene is TRBV10-3, the J gene TRBJ1-2; the D is unclear. The V end lost 4 bases, the J end lost 3 bases, and 6 bases lay between the germline ends. The CDR3 totals 12 residues. Germline V CDR1 and CDR2: ENHRY, SYGVKD.

The V gene is TRBV5-1, the J gene TRBJ2-7; 8 bases agree with TRBD1. Per germline, CDR1 SGHRS and CDR2 YFSETQ. After removal of 0 bases from V and 1 base from J, the junction contained 6 bases not matched to a gene. The CDR3 runs 16 residues. The CDR3 is CASSLGPTGVSYEQYF. The DNA of the CDR3 is TGCGCCAGCAGCTTGGGTCCGACAGGGGTGTCCTACGAGCAGTACTTC.

In its sample, this clonotype was seen many times. The chain links TRBV7-6 to TRBJ1-4; D ambiguous. Between the trimmed V and J ends, which lost 1 base and 5 bases, there was a span of 11 bases. The CDR3 runs to 15 residues. The germline V gene has CDR1 SGHVS and CDR2 FNYEAQ. In DNA, the CDR3 is TGTGCCAGCAGCTTAGTCTCACTTAGAAATGAAAAACTGTTTTTT. Translating it yields CASSLVSLRNEKLFF.

This clonotype was seen more than once but under ten times. The chain carries TRBV18 and TRBJ2-7; D unclear. Trimming removed 1 base at V and 3 bases at J, with 7 bases between. The CDR3 contains 13 residues. Germline V gene lookup returns CDR1 KGHSH and CDR2 LQKENI. The CDR3 protein is CASSPRVGYEQYF. Here the CDR3 DNA reads TGTGCCAGCTCACCACGGGTAGGCTACGAGCAGTACTTC.

This clonotype was seen more than once but under ten times. V and J are TRBV7-2 and TRBJ1-1; D may be TRBD1 (5 bases). Germline values: CDR1 SGHTA, CDR2 FQGNSA. This CDR3 spans 14 amino acids. V was trimmed by 3 bases and J by 8 bases, leaving 16 bases between them. The CDR3 reads CASSFGTPRGEAFF. The CDR3 bases are TGTGCCAGCAGCTTTGGGACCCCCCGGGGAGAAGCTTTCTTT.

This clonotype has only a few counts. A far larger clone is off by one base, so a read error is likely. The V call is TRBV28, the J call TRBJ2-1; 14 nucleotides agree with TRBD2. With the DNA end fitting TRBJ2-5 better, the J assignment may be wrong. The CDR3 sequence is 17 residues long. The germline gives CDR1 MDHEN, CDR2 SYDVKM. CDR3 amino acids: CATSATSGRARQETQYF. The DNA for the CDR3 is TGTGCCACCTCAGCGACTAGCGGGAGGGCCCGGCAAGAGACCCAGTACTTC.

This clonotype was found many times. The chain uses TRBV19 and TRBJ1-2, with TRBD1 as a possible D gene (6 bases). V was trimmed by 3 bases and J by 4 bases, leaving 12 bases between them. Germline CDR1 reads LNHDA; CDR2 reads SQIVND (reference sequence). CDR3 length: 14 amino acids. The CDR3 protein is CASSIQGRTYGYTF. Here the CDR3 DNA reads TGTGCCAGTAGTATCCAGGGGCGGACCTATGGCTACACCTTC.

This clonotype was recorded many times. This rearrangement joins TRBV7-3 to TRBJ2-7, with TRBD1 matching over 8 bases. Germline V lookup: CDR1 SGHTA, CDR2 FQGTGA. J was trimmed by 6 bases and V by 5 bases; bases with no gene match: 9. The CDR3 is 14 amino acids. CDR3 sequence reads: CASSPRGRIAEQYF. The CDR3 DNA reads TGTGCCAGCAGCCCCAGGGGGCGAATAGCCGAGCAGTACTTC.

The chain has TRBV15 and TRBJ1-5; 7 bases match TRBD1. Germline V gene lookup returns CDR1 LNHNV and CDR2 YYDKDF (reference sequence). This CDR3 contains 14 residues. Trimming took 3 bases from V and 3 from J; bases not matched to a gene: 2. The CDR3 DNA reads TGTGCCACCAGCAGGGGACAGTCCAATCAGCCCCAGCATTTT. Its protein product is CATSRGQSNQPQHF.